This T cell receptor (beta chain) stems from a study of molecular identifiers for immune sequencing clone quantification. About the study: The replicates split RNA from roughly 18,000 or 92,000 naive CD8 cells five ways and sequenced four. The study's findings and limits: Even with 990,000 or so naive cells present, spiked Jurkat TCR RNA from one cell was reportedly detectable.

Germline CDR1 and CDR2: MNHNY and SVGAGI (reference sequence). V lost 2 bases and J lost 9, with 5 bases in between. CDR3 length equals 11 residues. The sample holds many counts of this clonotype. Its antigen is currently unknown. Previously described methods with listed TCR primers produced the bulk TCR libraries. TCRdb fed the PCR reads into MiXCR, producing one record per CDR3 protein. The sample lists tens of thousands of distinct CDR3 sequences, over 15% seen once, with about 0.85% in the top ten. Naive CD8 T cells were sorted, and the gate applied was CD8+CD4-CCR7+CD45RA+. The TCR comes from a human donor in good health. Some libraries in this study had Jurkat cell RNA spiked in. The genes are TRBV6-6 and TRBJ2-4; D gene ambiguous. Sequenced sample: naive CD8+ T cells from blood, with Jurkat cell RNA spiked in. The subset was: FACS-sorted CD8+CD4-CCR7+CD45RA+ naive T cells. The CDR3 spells CASSYTGIQYF. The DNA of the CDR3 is TGTGCCAGCAGTTACACTGGCATTCAGTACTTC.